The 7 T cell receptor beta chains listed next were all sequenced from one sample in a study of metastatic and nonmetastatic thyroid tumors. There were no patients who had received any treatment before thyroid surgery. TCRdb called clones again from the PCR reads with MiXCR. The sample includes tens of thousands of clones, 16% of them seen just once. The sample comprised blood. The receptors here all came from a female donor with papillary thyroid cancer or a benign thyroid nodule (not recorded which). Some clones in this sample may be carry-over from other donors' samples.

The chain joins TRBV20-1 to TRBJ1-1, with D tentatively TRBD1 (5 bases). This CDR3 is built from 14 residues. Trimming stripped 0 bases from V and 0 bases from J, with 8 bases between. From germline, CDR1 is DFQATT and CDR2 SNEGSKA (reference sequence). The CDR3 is CSARERQLNTEAFF. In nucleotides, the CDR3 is TGCAGTGCTAGAGAACGACAGCTGAACACTGAAGCTTTCTTT.

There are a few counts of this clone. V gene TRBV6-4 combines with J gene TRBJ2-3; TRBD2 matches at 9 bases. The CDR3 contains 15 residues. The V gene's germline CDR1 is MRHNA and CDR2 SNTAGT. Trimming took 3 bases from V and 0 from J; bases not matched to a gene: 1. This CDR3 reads CASSDSGSSTDTQYF. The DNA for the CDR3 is TGTGCCAGCAGTGATAGCGGGAGTAGCACAGATACGCAGTATTTT.

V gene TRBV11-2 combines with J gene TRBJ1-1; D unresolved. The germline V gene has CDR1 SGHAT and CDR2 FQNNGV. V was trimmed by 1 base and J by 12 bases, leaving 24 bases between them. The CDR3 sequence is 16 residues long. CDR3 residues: CASSLGTVPLPSGSFF. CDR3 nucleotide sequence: TGTGCCAGCAGCTTAGGAACTGTCCCCCTGCCCTCGGGGTCTTTCTTT.

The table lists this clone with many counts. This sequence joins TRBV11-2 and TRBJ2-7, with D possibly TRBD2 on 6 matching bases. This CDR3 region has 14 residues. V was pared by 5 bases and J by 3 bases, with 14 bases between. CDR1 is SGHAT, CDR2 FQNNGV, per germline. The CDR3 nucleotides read TGTGCCAGCAGCAGAACTAGCACCTACTACGAGCAGTACTTC. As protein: CASSRTSTYYEQYF.

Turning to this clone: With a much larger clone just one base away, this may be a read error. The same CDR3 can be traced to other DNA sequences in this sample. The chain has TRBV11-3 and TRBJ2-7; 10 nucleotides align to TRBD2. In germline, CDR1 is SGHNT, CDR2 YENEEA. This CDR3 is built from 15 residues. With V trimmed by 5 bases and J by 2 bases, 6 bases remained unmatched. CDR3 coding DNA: TGTGCCAGCAGCGTAACTAGCGGGGCTACCTACGAGCAGTACTTC. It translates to CASSVTSGATYEQYF.

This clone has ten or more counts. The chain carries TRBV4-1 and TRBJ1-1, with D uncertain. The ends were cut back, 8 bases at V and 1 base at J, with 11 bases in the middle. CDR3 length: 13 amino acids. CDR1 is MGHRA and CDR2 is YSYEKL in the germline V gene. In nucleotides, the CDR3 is TGCGCCAGCGTATCACGGACGAACACTGAAGCTTTCTTT. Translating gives CASVSRTNTEAFF.

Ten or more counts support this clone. The CDR3 sequence is CASSYTGVRDEQYF. In nucleotides, the CDR3 is TGTGCCAGCAGCTATACTGGGGTGCGGGACGAGCAGTACTTC. The genes are TRBV7-8 and TRBJ2-7; tentative D call: TRBD2 (5 bases). The CDR3 totals 14 residues. Trimming took 4 bases from V and 5 from J, leaving 15 bases between them. Per germline, CDR1 SGHVS and CDR2 FQNEAQ.